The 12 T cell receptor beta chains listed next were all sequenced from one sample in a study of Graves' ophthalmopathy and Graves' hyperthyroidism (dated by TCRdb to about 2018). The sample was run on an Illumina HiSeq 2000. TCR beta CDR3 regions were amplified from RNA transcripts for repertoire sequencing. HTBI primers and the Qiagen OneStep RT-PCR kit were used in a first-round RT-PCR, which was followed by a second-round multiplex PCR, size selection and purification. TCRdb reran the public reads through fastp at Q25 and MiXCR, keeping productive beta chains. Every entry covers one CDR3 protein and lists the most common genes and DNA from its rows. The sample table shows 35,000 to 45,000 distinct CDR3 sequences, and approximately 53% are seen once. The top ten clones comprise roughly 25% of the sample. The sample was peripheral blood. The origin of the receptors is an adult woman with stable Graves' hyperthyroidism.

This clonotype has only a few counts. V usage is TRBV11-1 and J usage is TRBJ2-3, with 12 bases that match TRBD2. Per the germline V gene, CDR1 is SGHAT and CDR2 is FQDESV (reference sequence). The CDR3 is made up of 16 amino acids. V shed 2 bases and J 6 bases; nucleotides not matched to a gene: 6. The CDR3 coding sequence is TGTGCCAGCAGCTTATTGACTAGCGGGAGTTCGGATACGCAGTATTTT. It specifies CASSLLTSGSSDTQYF.

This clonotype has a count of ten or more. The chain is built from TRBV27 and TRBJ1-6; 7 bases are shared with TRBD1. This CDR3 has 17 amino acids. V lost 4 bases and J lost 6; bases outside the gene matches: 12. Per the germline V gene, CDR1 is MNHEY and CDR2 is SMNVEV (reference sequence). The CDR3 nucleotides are TGTGCCAGCAGTTACGGGGTTTGGGGACAGATTAATTCACCCCTCCACTTT. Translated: CASSYGVWGQINSPLHF.

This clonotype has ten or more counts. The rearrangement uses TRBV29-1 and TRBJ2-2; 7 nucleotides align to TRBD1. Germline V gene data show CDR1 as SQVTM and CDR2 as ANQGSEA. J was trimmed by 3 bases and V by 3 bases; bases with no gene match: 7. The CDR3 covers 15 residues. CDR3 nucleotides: TGCAGCGTTGACGCAGGGGGTCGGGACACCGGGGAGCTGTTTTTT. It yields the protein CSVDAGGRDTGELFF.

CDR3 region: CATSSRGASTAYEQYF. CDR3 in DNA: TGTGCCACCAGCAGCCGCGGGGCTAGCACTGCCTACGAGCAGTACTTC. V gene TRBV15 combines with J gene TRBJ2-7, with TRBD2 as a possible D gene (6 bases). From germline, CDR1 is LNHNV and CDR2 YYDKDF (reference sequence). This CDR3 has 16 amino acids. V was pared by 3 bases and J by 2 bases, with 17 bases between.

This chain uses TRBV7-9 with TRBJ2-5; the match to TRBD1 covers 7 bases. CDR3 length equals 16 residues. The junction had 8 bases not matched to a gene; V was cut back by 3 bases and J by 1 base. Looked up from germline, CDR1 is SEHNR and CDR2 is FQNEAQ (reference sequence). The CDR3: CASSLEADRSQETQYF. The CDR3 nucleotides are TGTGCCAGCAGCTTGGAAGCGGACAGGTCCCAAGAGACCCAGTACTTC. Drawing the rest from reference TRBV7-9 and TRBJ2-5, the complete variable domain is DTGVSQNPRHKITKRGQNVTFRCDPISEHNRLYWYRQTLGQGPEFLTYFQNEAQLEKSRLLSDRFSAERPKGSFSTLEIQRTEQGDSAMYLCASSLEADRSQETQYFGPGTRLLVL.

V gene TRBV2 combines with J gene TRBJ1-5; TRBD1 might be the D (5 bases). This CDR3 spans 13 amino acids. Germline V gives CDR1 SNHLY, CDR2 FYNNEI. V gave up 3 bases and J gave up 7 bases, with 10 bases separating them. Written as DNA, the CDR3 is TGTGCCAGCAGTGATTCGGGGGGACAGCCCCAGCATTTT. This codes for CASSDSGGQPQHF.

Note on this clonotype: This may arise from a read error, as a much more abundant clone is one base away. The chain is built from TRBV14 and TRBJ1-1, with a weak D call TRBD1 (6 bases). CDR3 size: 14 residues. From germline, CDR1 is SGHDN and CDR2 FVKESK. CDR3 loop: CASSRRGLNPEAIF. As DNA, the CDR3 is TGTGCCAGCTCGAGACGGGGGCTGAACCCTGAAGCTATCTTT.

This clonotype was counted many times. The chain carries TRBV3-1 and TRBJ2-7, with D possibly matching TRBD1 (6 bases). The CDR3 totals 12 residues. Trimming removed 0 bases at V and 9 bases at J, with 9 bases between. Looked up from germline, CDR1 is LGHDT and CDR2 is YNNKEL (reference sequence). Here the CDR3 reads CASSQELGGQYF. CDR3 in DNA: TGTGCCAGCAGCCAAGAACTAGGGGGGCAGTACTTC.

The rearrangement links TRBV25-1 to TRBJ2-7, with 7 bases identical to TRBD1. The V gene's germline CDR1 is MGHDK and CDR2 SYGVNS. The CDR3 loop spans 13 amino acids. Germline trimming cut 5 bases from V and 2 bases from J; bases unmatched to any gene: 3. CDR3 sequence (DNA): TGTGCCAGCAGTTTGGACAGGCCCTACGAGCAGTACTTC. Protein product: CASSLDRPYEQYF.

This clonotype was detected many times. The CDR3 spells CASSQAGGTYEQYF. The CDR3 DNA is TGTGCCAGCAGCCAAGCGGGGGGAACCTACGAGCAGTACTTC. The chain has TRBV3-1 and TRBJ2-7, with 7 nucleotides matching TRBD2. The CDR3 totals 14 residues. The J segment lost 2 bases and the V segment lost 1 base, leaving 2 bases of the junction unmatched. Germline assignment: CDR1 LGHDT and CDR2 YNNKEL (reference sequence).

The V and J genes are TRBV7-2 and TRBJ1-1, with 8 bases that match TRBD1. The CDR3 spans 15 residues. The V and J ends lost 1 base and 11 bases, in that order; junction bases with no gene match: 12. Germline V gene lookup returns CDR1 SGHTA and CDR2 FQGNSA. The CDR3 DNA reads TGTGCCAGCAGCTTAGGGACAGGGCTTATCTACGGCGCTTTCTTT. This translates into CASSLGTGLIYGAFF.

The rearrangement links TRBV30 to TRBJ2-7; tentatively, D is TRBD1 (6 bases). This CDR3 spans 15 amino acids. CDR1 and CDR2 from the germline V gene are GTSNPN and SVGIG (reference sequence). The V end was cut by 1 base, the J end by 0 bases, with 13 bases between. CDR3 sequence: CAWSAPGTFSYEQYF. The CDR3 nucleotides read TGTGCCTGGAGTGCACCCGGGACATTCTCCTACGAGCAGTACTTC.